This T cell receptor (beta chain) was found in a study of CD8 T cells in ankylosing spondylitis. With 3 bases clipped from V and 9 bases from J, the junction kept 12 bases outside the gene matches. From germline, CDR1 is DFQATT and CDR2 SNEGSKA (reference sequence). CDR3 size: 15 residues. Quantitative molecular-barcoded 5'-RACE generated the TCR beta libraries. Via MiXCR, TCRdb re-called the 5' RACE reads, giving one row per CDR3 protein. The sample contains roughly 240,000 distinct CDR3 sequences, roughly 8.2% of which appear only once. Regarding the study as a whole: As reported, disease-linked clones showed significant enrichment in matched ankylosing spondylitis synovial fluid.

This clonotype was seen ten or more times. Its antigen is not known. This rearrangement joins TRBV20-1 to TRBJ2-1; 9 nucleotides align to TRBD2. This TCR was recovered from a female donor with ankylosing spondylitis or in good health (not recorded which). Sequenced input: blood, either unsorted or a sorted T cell fraction (not recorded which). CDR3 DNA sequence: TGCAGTGCTAGGCCCCTAGGCGGGAGGGCCCCTGAGCAGTTCTTC. Translation: CSARPLGGRAPEQFF.